A selection of T cell receptor beta chains follows, all from one sample in a study of T cell repertoires in cytomegalovirus infection. TCRdb reprocessed the reads with MiXCR, giving one entry per CDR3 protein. Among about 200,000 distinct CDR3 sequences, roughly 9.8% were seen once, and the ten largest hold approximately 4.2%. The sequencing input was PBMCs. These receptors came from a human donor in good health (CMV status not recorded). Some clones in this sample may be carry-over from other donors' samples. Both conserved end residues are part of each CDR3. Each record gives: D gene, V gene, clone size, J gene, CDR3 protein, CDR3 DNA. D genes are given only for firm matches. Size tells how often a clone was seen (once, few, many) or the class of an expanded clone, and some rows leave it out.

>NA|TRBV5-6|NA|TRBJ1-1
CASSLGGGYRNTEAFF
TGTGCCAGCAGCTTGGGTGGAGGGTATAGGAACACTGAAGCTTTCTTT
>NA|TRBV4-3|many|TRBJ1-1
CASSQDTQKNTEAFF
TGCGCCAGCAGCCAAGATACGCAGAAGAACACTGAAGCTTTCTTT
>NA|TRBV4-2|many|TRBJ2-6
CASSPRHGAEGAWDLTF
TGTGCCAGCAGCCCGCGGCATGGAGCGGAGGGTGCCTGGGACCTGACTTTC
>TRBD1|TRBV27|many|TRBJ2-2
CAKGQGFTGELFF
TGTGCCAAAGGACAGGGATTCACCGGGGAGCTGTTTTTT
>TRBD1|TRBV6-2/TRBV6-3|NA|TRBJ1-1
CASSGQGFAEAFF
TGTGCCAGCTCGGGACAGGGGTTTGCTGAAGCTTTCTTT
>TRBD1|TRBV29-1|few|TRBJ1-1
CSVGDRGSNTEAFF
TGCAGCGTTGGGGACAGGGGTTCGAACACTGAAGCTTTCTTT
>TRBD1|TRBV7-9|few|TRBJ1-3
CASRDRRQGARGNTIYF
TGTGCCAGCAGAGACCGTCGACAGGGGGCAAGAGGAAACACCATATATTTT
>TRBD2|TRBV7-2|many|TRBJ2-7
CASSLAGLAPSEQYF
TGTGCCAGCAGCTTAGCGGGACTAGCCCCCAGCGAGCAGTACTTC
>NA|TRBV28|many|TRBJ2-7
CASSLDPSSYEQYF
TGTGCCAGCAGTTTAGACCCGAGCTCCTACGAGCAGTACTTC
>TRBD2|TRBV27|many|TRBJ2-7
CASSPSGSNYEQYF
TGTGCCAGCAGTCCTAGCGGGAGTAACTACGAGCAGTACTTC
>NA|TRBV24-1|few|TRBJ2-5
CATSEQGGGWRTETQYF
TGTGCCACCAGTGAACAAGGAGGCGGGTGGCGGACAGAGACCCAGTACTTC
>NA|TRBV11-2|many|TRBJ2-3
CASSLSPMETDTQYF
TGTGCCAGCAGCTTGTCCCCCATGGAGACAGATACGCAGTATTTT
>TRBD2|TRBV10-3|NA|TRBJ2-1
CAISATSGGYNEQFF
TGTGCCATCAGTGCAACTAGCGGGGGATACAATGAGCAGTTCTTC
>TRBD1|TRBV7-9|many|TRBJ1-2
CASAGGGQTSFLYGYTF
TGTGCCAGCGCCGGGGGGGGACAGACGAGTTTTCTCTATGGCTACACCTTC
>NA|TRBV30|few|TRBJ2-1
CAWSVTRVYNEQFF
TGTGCCTGGAGTGTAACTAGGGTTTACAATGAGCAGTTCTTC
>TRBD1|TRBV5-1|many|TRBJ2-3
CASRGGLGTDTQYF
TGCGCCAGCAGAGGGGGCTTAGGGACAGATACGCAGTATTTT